A selection of T cell receptor beta chains follows, all from one sample in a study of cytotoxic CD8 clonotypes in ibrutinib-treated CLL. Sequencing was performed with immunoSEQ multiplex PCR; in TCRdb, only in-frame clones are kept and a portion is missing. The sample contains under 150,000 clones, approximately 90% of which appear only once. Sequenced here: PBMCs, sampled after 12 months of ibrutinib treatment. The receptor set was obtained from a human donor with chronic lymphocytic leukemia. The CDR3 runs from the conserved cysteine through the conserved F or W. The D gene is left open where the match is weak. Some rows mark clone size as missing; the rest say once, few, many or name a class of expanded clone.

v_call	j_call	d_call	clone_size	cdr3_aa
TRBV5-8	TRBJ1-1	NA	NA	CASSFEETEAFF
TRBV27	TRBJ2-7	NA	NA	CASSFRGTGPRDEQYF
TRBV30	TRBJ1-2	NA	NA	CAWSSPRAGGYTF
TRBV7-9	TRBJ2-1	NA	NA	CASSFGSAGIYNEQFF
TRBV2	TRBJ2-1	TRBD2	few	CASNSGNNNEQFF
TRBV9	TRBJ2-3	NA	NA	CASGSIADTQYF
TRBV9	TRBJ1-4	TRBD1	NA	CASSLAGTGGEVGKLFF
TRBV29-1	TRBJ2-1	TRBD1	once	CSVDGGQGYNEQFF
TRBV7-9	TRBJ1-2	TRBD1	NA	CASSLVDRGDYGYTF
TRBV28	TRBJ2-7	NA	NA	CASLTGGSYEQYF
TRBV23-1	TRBJ1-4	TRBD1	NA	CASSHFDRAAEKLFF
TRBV2	TRBJ2-7	NA	NA	CASSEHFPYEQYF
TRBV28	TRBJ2-7	NA	NA	CASGDVAGFYEQYF
TRBV9	TRBJ2-1	TRBD1	NA	CASSPFGQAVGNEQFF
TRBV7-2	TRBJ2-1	NA	NA	CASSLTLSLDYNEQFF
TRBV11-1	TRBJ2-2	TRBD2	NA	CASSSKREGAGELFF
TRBV5-1	TRBJ2-2	TRBD1	NA	CASSSGQGTAGELFF
TRBV27	TRBJ2-7	NA	once	CASSLSGDSYEQYF
TRBV6-1	TRBJ2-1	TRBD2	NA	CASSDRLAGFNEQFF
TRBV7-2	TRBJ2-7	TRBD1	NA	CASSRTGLSYEQYF
TRBV5-1	TRBJ2-1	NA	NA	CASSLGLGGIGNEQFF
TRBV23-1	TRBJ2-3	TRBD1	NA	CASSQVGQEFTDTQYF
TRBV4-1	TRBJ1-1	TRBD1	NA	CASSQDLSAGGRNTEAFF
TRBV7-8	TRBJ2-3	NA	NA	CASSFDRDFLYF
TRBV6-6	TRBJ2-1	NA	NA	CASGGNNEQFF
TRBV28	TRBJ1-2	TRBD1	NA	CASSFGGQDLNYGYTF
TRBV29-1	TRBJ2-1	NA	NA	CSVPLAGVYNEQFF
TRBV19	TRBJ2-7	NA	NA	CASSPGPSYEQYF
TRBV7-3	TRBJ1-1	NA	NA	CASSEGWTEAFF
TRBV4-3	TRBJ2-3	NA	NA	CASSPSRHPDTQYF
TRBV27	TRBJ2-3	TRBD2	NA	CASSRKAGSSTDTQYF
TRBV18	TRBJ2-1	TRBD1	NA	CASSPGTDDEQFF
TRBV28	TRBJ1-2	NA	NA	CASSLDPATVYGYTF
TRBV19	TRBJ2-5	TRBD1	NA	CAYRDRDETQYF
TRBV5-1	TRBJ2-7	NA	NA	CASRLDSYEQYF
TRBV18	TRBJ2-1	NA	NA	CASSPGPHGLGEQFF
TRBV7-9	TRBJ1-1	TRBD1	NA	CASSLTGTANTEAFF
TRBV29-1	TRBJ2-7	NA	NA	CSAEGQIPYEQYF
TRBV6-6	TRBJ2-1	NA	once	CASSYEGWEQFF
TRBV7-2	TRBJ2-3	TRBD2	NA	CASRSWLAGGGSTDTQYF
TRBV7-2	TRBJ2-1	NA	NA	CASSLAGGLGVNEQFF
TRBV19	TRBJ2-2	TRBD1	NA	CASSFLRDRGTGELFF
TRBV19	TRBJ1-2	TRBD1	NA	CASSIVGTGPAGTF